This T cell receptor beta chain was captured in a study of blood T cells in healthy people across ages. The V end was cut by 4 bases, the J end by 6 bases, with 12 bases between. The germline gives CDR1 SGHTA, CDR2 FQGNSA. The CDR3 loop spans 13 amino acids. This clonotype has a handful of counts. Using a J-beta primer mix together with a sample-barcoded 5' primer, a second PCR was run for about 6 to 12 cycles. There were at least 3 million CDR3-containing paired-end reads obtained from each sample. TCRdb used MiXCR to reprocess the 5' RACE reads, holding one entry per CDR3 protein. The sample yields hundreds of thousands of distinct CDR3 sequences, roughly 41% seen once. About 10 milliliters was the volume of peripheral blood drawn from each donor.

The rearrangement joins TRBV7-2 to TRBJ1-1; TRBD1 might be the D (6 bases). The specimen was blood. This TCR derives from a man at least 80 years old in good health. The CDR3 DNA reads as TGTGCCAGCAGCTCCCGACAGGTCCCTGAAGCTTTCTTT. Its translation: CASSSRQVPEAFF.